A single sample gave rise to the 17 T cell receptor beta chains below, sequenced in a study of glioma-infiltrating T cells. Using RNA template, CDR3s of TCR alpha and beta were amplified with iRepertoire arm-PCR. TCRdb ran MiXCR on the multiplex PCR reads and lists one entry per CDR3 protein. The data contain 300,000 to 400,000 distinct CDR3 sequences, about 40% of them singletons. The sample consisted of glioma tissue, nonneoplastic brain tissue, or PBMCs (not recorded which). All receptors come from a human donor with low-grade glioma or glioblastoma, undergoing nonglioma brain surgery, or in good health (not recorded which).

This chain connects TRBV20-1 to TRBJ2-1, with 8 bases that match TRBD2. The CDR3 covers 17 residues. Trimming took 2 bases from V and 6 from J; bases not matched to a gene: 15. CDR1 is DFQATT, CDR2 SNEGSKA, per germline (reference sequence). CDR3 nucleotide sequence: TGCAGTGCTAGACCGGGACTAGAGCTATTAATGTCCAATGAGCAGTTCTTC. Its translation is CSARPGLELLMSNEQFF.

V and J are TRBV7-2 and TRBJ1-5, with TRBD1 matching 8 bases. Germline V gene lookup returns CDR1 SGHTA and CDR2 FQGNSA. The CDR3 is 15 amino acids. V lost 5 bases, J lost 6 bases, and 9 bases stayed unmatched. CDR3 sequence reads: CASSPGQVRVQPQHF. In DNA form, the CDR3 reads TGTGCCAGCAGCCCGGGACAGGTGAGGGTTCAGCCCCAGCATTTT.

On this clonotype: The CDR3 does not close with the conserved phenylalanine or tryptophan, likely indicating a read error. This chain uses TRBV6-6 with TRBJ1-1; 7 bases align to TRBD1. This CDR3 is 14 amino acids long. Per the germline V gene, CDR1 is MNHNY and CDR2 is SVGAGI (reference sequence). Unmatched junction bases numbered 9, after V lost 10 bases and J lost 1 base. The CDR3: CAIRPQGPNTEAFL. The CDR3 bases are TGTGCCATCAGGCCACAGGGGCCGAACACTGAAGCTTTCCTT.

This clonotype was counted only a few times. This chain connects TRBV27 to TRBJ1-4; 9 positions match TRBD1. The length of the CDR3 is 14 residues. Trimming took 3 bases from V and 9 from J; bases not matched to a gene: 5. Germline CDR1 and CDR2: MNHEY and SMNVEV (reference sequence). CDR3 amino acids: CASSLGQGVQKLFF. Written as DNA, the CDR3 is TGTGCCAGCAGTTTGGGACAGGGTGTACAAAAACTGTTTTTT.

Many counts were recorded for this clonotype. V is TRBV4-3 and J is TRBJ1-2; a weak D match, TRBD1 (6 bases). The germline V gene has CDR1 LGHNA and CDR2 YSLEER. V dropped 0 bases and J dropped 12 bases, with 20 bases sitting between them. CDR3 size: 15 residues. In DNA form, the CDR3 reads TGCGCCAGCAGCCAAGAGAGGGGGAACGGGAACGGCGACACCTTC. The encoded protein is CASSQERGNGNGDTF.

This clonotype was picked up a small number of times. V is TRBV12-3 or TRBV12-4 and J is TRBJ1-2, with 7 bases lining up with TRBD1. This CDR3 spans 14 amino acids. Losses at the gene ends were 6 bases for V and 0 bases for J; bases not matched to a gene: 4. The CDR3 coding sequence is TGTGCCAGCAGGTCAGGGGGGGCTAACTATGGCTACACCTTC. Translated: CASRSGGANYGYTF.

The chain couples TRBV4-2 to TRBJ2-7; no clear D gene. V lost 8 bases and J lost 6, with 20 bases in between. This CDR3 is 14 amino acids long. Germline assignment: CDR1 LGHNA and CDR2 YNFKEQ. This chain's CDR3 is CASARSQNAPEQYF. CDR3 in DNA: TGTGCCAGCGCCCGGAGCCAAAACGCACCCGAGCAGTACTTC.

This clonotype was seen a single time. Being one base from a much bigger clone, this may be a read error. V gene TRBV10-3 combines with J gene TRBJ1-1; D unresolved. Trimming took off 6 bases at V and 1 base at J, with 12 bases between the two ends. The CDR3 extends over 14 amino acids. The germline V gene has CDR1 ENHRY and CDR2 SYGVKD. CDR3 DNA sequence: TGTGCCATCAGCCCCCTGGCGGGGAACACTGAAGCTTTCTTT. Its translation: CAISPLAGNTEAFF.

This clonotype was seen many times. The rearrangement joins TRBV2 to TRBJ2-3; a possible D gene is TRBD1 (5 bases). The CDR3 length is 13 residues. Per germline, CDR1 SNHLY and CDR2 FYNNEI. The V gene lost 8 bases and the J gene lost 2 bases, with 11 bases spanning the gap. As DNA, the CDR3 is TGTGCCAGCCAGACAGAATCCACAGATACGCAGTATTTT. This translates into CASQTESTDTQYF.

A word on this clonotype: The junction does not match germline at one end; this may be a read error. The CDR3 region has the DNA TGCGCCAGCAGCCCGCTAGCGGGAGCCGGAGATATGCAGTATTTT. This encodes CASSPLAGAGDMQYF. The rearrangement uses TRBV4-3 and TRBJ2-3, with TRBD2 matching 10 bases. Germline V CDR1 and CDR2: LGHNA, YSLEER. The CDR3 sequence is 15 residues long.

The chain employs TRBV4-2 and TRBJ1-2, with D maybe TRBD1 (5 bases). Per germline, CDR1 LGHNA and CDR2 YNFKEQ. This CDR3 contains 17 residues. Trimming stripped 0 bases from V and 0 bases from J, with 14 bases between. The CDR3 DNA reads TGTGCCAGCAGCCAAGATCCCCCAGGGCAAGCTAACTATGGCTACACCTTC. It yields the protein CASSQDPPGQANYGYTF.

This clonotype has a handful of counts. The rearrangement links TRBV29-1 to TRBJ1-1; D gene unclear. The CDR3 runs 13 residues. Germline V gene lookup returns CDR1 SQVTM and CDR2 ANQGSEA. With 1 base removed from V and 2 bases from J, the gap between germline ends came to 8 bases. DNA for the CDR3: TGCAGCGTTGAAGGCCTCATCAACACTGAAGCTTTCTTT. It specifies CSVEGLINTEAFF.

This clonotype was recorded a few times. The germline gene is not matched at one end of the junction; a read error may be the cause. The chain has TRBV7-7 and TRBJ2-5; TRBD2 might be the D (5 bases). Germline-derived CDR1 and CDR2 are SSHAT and FNYEAQ (reference sequence). This CDR3 has 15 residues. The CDR3 spells CASSLMWETRETQYF. DNA of the CDR3: TGTGCTAGCAGCTTAATGTGGGAGACAAGAGAGACCCAGTACTTC.

To note about this clonotype: A single base separates this from a much larger clone, so it may be a read error. CDR3: CASSYSRQTTYTQYF. CDR3 coding DNA: TGTGCCAGCAGTTACTCGAGACAGACCACATATACGCAGTATTTT. The chain couples TRBV6-2 or TRBV6-3 to TRBJ2-3; D possibly corresponds to TRBD1 (5 bases). The CDR3 covers 15 residues. The V gene's germline CDR1 is MNHEY and CDR2 SVGEGT.

In this sample, this clonotype turned up many times. The genes are TRBV27 and TRBJ2-3; D perhaps matches TRBD1 (5 bases). The CDR3 covers 13 residues. The V end lost 2 bases, the J end lost 4 bases, and 7 bases lay between the germline ends. Germline-derived CDR1 and CDR2 are MNHEY and SMNVEV (reference sequence). The CDR3 here is CASSLTGPDTQYF. The CDR3 DNA reads as TGTGCCAGCAGTTTAACAGGCCCAGATACGCAGTATTTT.

The chain links TRBV20-1 to TRBJ2-7, with D perhaps TRBD2 (5 bases). V was trimmed by 4 bases and J by 0 bases, leaving 16 bases between them. The germline CDR1 and CDR2 sequences are DFQATT and SNEGSKA (reference sequence). The CDR3 extends over 15 amino acids. This chain's CDR3 is CSAKRERFSSYEQYF. CDR3 nucleotides: TGCAGTGCTAAGAGGGAGCGGTTTAGCTCCTACGAGCAGTACTTC.

On this clonotype: A much larger clone differs by one base, so this may be a read error. The genes are TRBV20-1 and TRBJ1-5, with 7 positions matching TRBD1. The CDR3 is 16 amino acids. From germline, CDR1 is DFQATT and CDR2 SNEGSKA (reference sequence). CDR3 coding DNA: TGCAGTGCCGCTGAGGGAGGAGGGGGCGGGGACCAGCCCCGGCATTTT. It yields the protein CSAAEGGGGGDQPRHF.